This record concerns one T cell receptor (beta chain) sequence. Mismatch with germline at one junction end may stem from a read error. These data are taken from a study of blood T cells in healthy people across ages. In the study overall: In model experiments, template switching was able to capture about one barcoded beta molecule for every two T cells that were present.

The CDR3 is 14 residues long. Germline CDR1 is DFQATT and CDR2 is SNEGSKA (reference sequence). The use of a sample-barcoded 5' primer and a J-beta primer mix characterized a second PCR of 7 to 11 cycles. Carrying 12 random nucleotides, a template-switch adaptor labeled each individual cDNA molecule. TCRdb re-called the 5' RACE reads through MiXCR, storing one row per CDR3 protein. The sample consists of hundreds of thousands of distinct CDR3 sequences, roughly 53% of them appearing once. Isolating PBMCs gave at least 6 million of these cells per sample. The TCR was taken from a man in his 60s in good health. The specimen was blood. This rearrangement joins TRBV20-1 to TRBJ1-1; no definite D call. The CDR3 loop reads CGARSGIVNTEAFF. In DNA, the CDR3 is TGCGGTGCCCGCTCCGGGATAGTGAACACTGAAGCTTTCTTT.